This T cell receptor (beta chain) was observed in a study of early T cells in non-severe SARS-CoV-2 infection. TCRdb called the 5' RACE reads again in MiXCR, with one record for every CDR3 protein. The data hold tens of thousands of distinct CDR3 sequences, with under 7.5% observed a single time. This CDR3 contains 15 residues. With 3 bases clipped from V and 3 bases from J, the junction kept 5 bases outside the gene matches. In germline, CDR1 is MNHEY, CDR2 SMNVEV (reference sequence). Source: whole blood, taken at baseline. The V call is TRBV27, the J call TRBJ2-7; 10 bases map to TRBD1. The sequence was obtained from an adult who was a healthcare worker with PCR-confirmed SARS-CoV-2 infection or an uninfected control (not recorded which). In nucleotides, the CDR3 is TGTGCCAGCAGTTTCGGGACAGGGGCCCGCTACGAGCAGTACTTC. It yields the protein CASSFGTGARYEQYF.